These T cell receptor beta chains were read from a single sample in a study of T cell responses to AZD1222 COVID-19 vaccine. Here immunoSEQ multiplex PCR was the method, and the copy in TCRdb shows in-frame clones only, minus some. The data contain just over 65,000 clones, roughly 87% of them singletons. Here the sequenced sample was peripheral blood, taken on day 0 of AZD1222 vaccination. The receptor set was obtained from an adult in good health. Each CDR3 is given with its conserved first and last residue. A D gene is named only where the DNA matches it firmly. Expanded clones get a size class; other rows say once, few or many, or leave the size out.

abundance,d_gene,v_gene,j_gene,CDR3aa,CDR3nt
medium-sized,.,TRBV13,TRBJ1-1,CASSLIDGQEAFF,TGTGCCAGCAGCTTAATCGATGGGCAAGAAGCTTTCTTT
.,.,TRBV27,TRBJ1-2,CASSSSPSGYTF,TGTGCCAGCAGTTCCAGTCCTTCGGGCTACACCTTC
.,TRBD2,TRBV7-6,TRBJ2-5,CASSLWTSGGEGETQYF,TGTGCCAGCAGCTTATGGACTAGCGGGGGGGAAGGAGAGACCCAGTACTTC
.,.,TRBV4-1,TRBJ1-5,CASSQDLQGARSNQPQHF,TGCGCCAGCAGCCAAGATCTACAAGGGGCTAGGAGCAATCAGCCCCAGCATTTT
once,.,TRBV5-1,TRBJ2-2,CASSKDGGELFF,TGCGCCAGCAGCAAAGACGGCGGGGAGCTGTTTTTT
once,.,TRBV19,TRBJ1-1,CASILGGGFTEAFF,TGTGCCAGTATTTTAGGGGGGGGCTTCACTGAAGCTTTCTTT
.,.,TRBV18,TRBJ1-2,CASSPRVYSLYGYTF,TGTGCCAGCTCACCACGAGTTTATTCGCTGTATGGCTACACCTTC
few,.,TRBV4-1,TRBJ2-7,CASSQDYPGSYEQYF,TGCGCCAGCAGCCAAGATTACCCTGGCTCCTACGAGCAGTACTTC
.,.,TRBV6-5,TRBJ1-5,CAVQAGVGQPQHF,TGTGCCGTCCAGGCCGGGGTAGGTCAGCCCCAGCATTTT
.,TRBD1,TRBV6-2/TRBV6-3,TRBJ1-1,CASSRGQEGTEAFF,TGTGCCAGCAGCCGTGGACAGGAAGGCACTGAAGCTTTCTTT
.,.,TRBV2,TRBJ2-5,CASSEARAGHQETQYF,TGTGCCAGCAGTGAAGCCCGGGCGGGGCACCAAGAGACCCAGTACTTC
once,.,TRBV9,TRBJ2-3,CASSVGTHTDTQYF,TGTGCCAGCAGCGTAGGGACTCACACAGATACGCAGTATTTT
.,TRBD1,TRBV19,TRBJ2-2,CASSGTGPGELFF,TGTGCCAGTAGTGGGACAGGGCCCGGGGAGCTGTTTTTT
.,TRBD1,TRBV7-2,TRBJ2-6,CASSYTILRDREDNVLTF,TGTGCCAGCAGCTATACAATTCTCCGGGACAGGGAGGACAACGTCCTGACTTTC
.,.,TRBV10-3,TRBJ1-3,CAIKQALGNTIYF,TGTGCCATCAAACAGGCCCTCGGAAACACCATATATTTT
.,.,TRBV30,TRBJ1-1,CAWSGGGRHEAFF,TGTGCCTGGAGTGGGGGCGGAAGACATGAAGCTTTCTTT
.,.,TRBV7-8,TRBJ1-4,CASSLQGGHEKLFF,TGTGCCAGCAGCCTACAGGGTGGTCACGAAAAACTGTTTTTT
.,TRBD1,TRBV11-3,TRBJ2-1,CASSRDFDRGYNEQFF,TGTGCCAGCAGCCGCGACTTTGACAGGGGCTACAATGAGCAGTTCTTC
.,.,TRBV28,TRBJ1-1,CASSFSSAGMNTEAFF,TGTGCCAGCAGTTTTTCGTCGGCCGGCATGAACACTGAAGCTTTCTTT
.,.,TRBV5-1,TRBJ2-1,CASSSNSDYEQFF,TGCGCCAGCAGCTCAAATAGCGACTATGAGCAGTTCTTC
.,.,TRBV19,TRBJ2-3,CASSIDPRGISTDTQYF,TGTGCCAGTAGTATAGACCCGAGGGGGATAAGCACAGATACGCAGTATTTT
.,.,TRBV18,TRBJ1-2,CASSPTPGANYGYTF,TGTGCCAGCTCTCCTACCCCGGGGGCTAACTATGGCTACACCTTC
.,.,TRBV7-2,TRBJ1-5,CASSLGSQPQHF,TGTGCCAGCAGCTTAGGATCCCAGCCCCAGCATTTT
.,.,TRBV12-5,TRBJ2-7,CASGLGDPSSYEQYF,TGTGCTAGTGGTTTGGGGGACCCAAGCTCCTACGAGCAGTACTTC
.,.,TRBV25-1,TRBJ2-5,CASSENGGLETQYF,TGTGCCAGCAGTGAAAACGGGGGGCTGGAGACCCAGTACTTC
once,.,TRBV5-1,TRBJ2-2,CASSLDREDTGELFF,TGCGCCAGCAGCTTGGACAGGGAGGACACCGGGGAGCTGTTTTTT
.,TRBD2,TRBV9,TRBJ2-5,CASSVLGLAGETQYF,TGTGCCAGCAGCGTCTTGGGACTAGCGGGAGAGACCCAGTACTTC
.,.,TRBV18,TRBJ1-1,CASSPDGGLSVFF,TGTGCCAGCTCACCAGACGGGGGACTATCGGTTTTCTTT
.,.,TRBV28,TRBJ1-2,CASSLPQGLPYGYTF,TGTGCCAGCAGTTTACCCCAGGGCCTTCCCTATGGCTACACCTTC
once,.,TRBV5-1,TRBJ1-1,CASSLDGWNTEAFF,TGCGCCAGCAGCTTGGACGGGTGGAACACTGAAGCTTTCTTT
.,.,TRBV5-1,TRBJ2-7,CASSLEGPVGSYEQYF,TGCGCCAGCAGCTTGGAGGGGCCGGTCGGTTCCTACGAGCAGTACTTC
.,TRBD2,TRBV2,TRBJ2-2,CASSKGLAGNGELFF,TGTGCCAGCAGTAAAGGACTAGCGGGGAACGGGGAGCTGTTTTTT
many,TRBD2,TRBV3-1/TRBV3-2,TRBJ2-1,CASSQEASGSQNEQFF,TGTGCCAGCAGCCAAGAGGCTAGCGGGAGTCAGAATGAGCAGTTCTTC
.,.,TRBV28,TRBJ2-5,CATGREETQYF,TGTGCCACTGGCAGGGAGGAGACCCAGTACTTC
.,TRBD2,TRBV6-5,TRBJ2-5,CASRLAGGYQETQYF,TGTGCCAGCCGACTAGCGGGGGGGTACCAAGAGACCCAGTACTTC
.,.,TRBV5-1,TRBJ1-2,CASSVTGTGYGYTF,TGCGCCAGCAGCGTGACAGGTACGGGGTATGGCTACACCTTC
.,.,TRBV5-1,TRBJ2-2,CASSLYAGELFF,TGCGCCAGCAGCTTGTACGCCGGGGAGCTGTTTTTT
once,.,TRBV24-1,TRBJ2-3,CATGGSTDTQYF,TGTGCCACAGGGGGGAGCACAGATACGCAGTATTTT
.,.,TRBV11-2,TRBJ1-2,CASSVPRTNYGYTF,TGTGCCAGCAGCGTTCCTAGGACGAACTATGGCTACACCTTC
.,TRBD1,TRBV19,TRBJ2-7,CASSRYRGHDEQYF,TGTGCCAGTAGTAGATACAGGGGGCACGACGAGCAGTACTTC
.,TRBD2,TRBV3-1/TRBV3-2,TRBJ2-5,CASSQAGLAVPGTQYF,TGTGCCAGCAGCCAAGCGGGACTAGCGGTTCCTGGGACCCAGTACTTC
.,.,TRBV9,TRBJ2-2,CASSVIDNTGELFF,TGTGCCAGCAGCGTAATAGATAACACCGGGGAGCTGTTTTTT
.,.,TRBV7-9,TRBJ1-2,CASSAQLQGNYGYTF,TGTGCCAGCAGCGCACAGCTACAGGGTAACTATGGCTACACCTTC
.,.,TRBV30,TRBJ2-2,CAWRRTGELFF,TGTGCCTGGAGGAGGACCGGGGAGCTGTTTTTT
.,.,TRBV15,TRBJ1-5,CATSRDPYSNQPQHF,TGTGCCACCAGCAGGGATCCTTATAGCAATCAGCCCCAGCATTTT
.,.,TRBV21-1,TRBJ2-1,CASSKGGDRGRENEQFF,TGTGCCAGCAGCAAAGGCGGGGACAGGGGGCGCGAGAATGAGCAGTTCTTC
once,.,TRBV4-2,TRBJ2-3,CASSQDLALLGTQYF,TGTGCCAGCAGCCAAGACCTGGCCCTCCTCGGTACGCAGTATTTT
.,TRBD1,TRBV7-9,TRBJ2-5,CASSFQGVIQETQYF,TGTGCCAGCAGCTTCCAGGGGGTGATTCAAGAGACCCAGTACTTC
.,.,TRBV18,TRBJ1-1,CASSPFDSSNTEAFF,TGTGCCAGCTCACCGTTTGACTCCTCAAACACTGAAGCTTTCTTT
.,.,TRBV6-6,TRBJ1-2,CASSYVEGGYTF,TGTGCCAGCAGTTACGTTGAGGGAGGCTACACCTTC
few,.,TRBV19,TRBJ2-2,CASRPGFGDRGAVF,TGTGCCAGCCGCCCGGGGTTTGGAGACCGGGGAGCTGTTTTT
.,.,TRBV6-5,TRBJ1-4,CASNPGAATNEKLFF,TGTGCCAGCAACCCAGGGGCCGCAACTAATGAAAAACTGTTTTTT
.,TRBD2,TRBV4-2,TRBJ2-2,CASSQEVTSGSTGTGELFF,TGTGCCAGCAGCCAAGAGGTCACTAGCGGGAGCACGGGCACCGGGGAGCTGTTTTTT
.,.,TRBV21-1,TRBJ2-5,CASSKTCGTGVQETQYF,TGTGCCAGCAGCAAGACGTGCGGGACAGGGGTTCAAGAGACCCAGTACTTC